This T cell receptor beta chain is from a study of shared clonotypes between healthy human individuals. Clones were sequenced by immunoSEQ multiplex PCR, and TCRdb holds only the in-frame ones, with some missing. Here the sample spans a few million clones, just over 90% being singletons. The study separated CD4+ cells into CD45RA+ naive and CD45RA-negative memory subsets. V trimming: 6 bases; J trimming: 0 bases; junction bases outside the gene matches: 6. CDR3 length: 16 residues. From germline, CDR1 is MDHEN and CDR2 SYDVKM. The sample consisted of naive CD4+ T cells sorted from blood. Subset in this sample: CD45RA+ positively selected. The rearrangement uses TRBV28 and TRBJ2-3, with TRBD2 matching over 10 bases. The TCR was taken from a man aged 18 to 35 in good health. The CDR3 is CASRSSGGPSTDTQYF. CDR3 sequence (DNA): TGTGCCAGCAGGAGTAGCGGGGGGCCAAGCACAGATACGCAGTATTTT.